The rows below give T cell receptor beta chains drawn from one sample of a study of human T cells and chemical hapten exposure. One entry per CDR3 protein results from TCRdb running MiXCR on the RACE reads. Of some 82,000 distinct CDR3 sequences listed, roughly 10% were seen once; the top ten hold around 4%. Sequencing used whole blood, obtained in connection with sensitization to the hapten diphenylcyclopropenone (DPC). The receptors come from a woman aged 50 to 60 with alopecia areata. Some clones in this sample may be carry-over from other donors' samples. The CDR3 runs from the conserved cysteine through the conserved F or W. The order of the fields is J gene, V gene, D gene, CDR3 protein. The D gene is left open where the match is weak.

TRBJ2-7,TRBV7-9,TRBD1,CASLGQGARDEQYF
TRBJ1-6,TRBV4-3,-,CASSLMRVEGSPLHF
TRBJ1-6,TRBV7-2,TRBD1,CASSSRGQGQSPLHF
TRBJ1-2,TRBV29-1,-,CSVGWGSYGYTF
TRBJ1-5,TRBV19,-,CASSNPTGYSNQPQHF
TRBJ2-1,TRBV7-2,-,CASSQTVQEQFF
TRBJ2-1,TRBV27,-,CASSQHRDSVKNEQFF
TRBJ1-5,TRBV2,TRBD1,CASSVGQVDLNQPQHF
TRBJ2-1,TRBV7-2,TRBD1,CASRGRTGGYNEQFF
TRBJ1-2,TRBV27,TRBD1,CASRRGHQGYTF
TRBJ2-3,TRBV15,TRBD2,CATSRAPGLAMRGTDTQYF
TRBJ1-6,TRBV3-1,-,CASSQDVISSYNSPLHF
TRBJ2-6,TRBV5-1,-,CASSLDTSGANVLTF
TRBJ2-4,TRBV28,TRBD2,CASSFLAGGPLLAKNIQYF
TRBJ2-2,TRBV18,TRBD1,CASSSTGGDTGELFF
TRBJ2-3,TRBV20-1,TRBD2,CSARGLAGVSTDTQYF
TRBJ2-3,TRBV7-6,-,CASSSNGATDTQYF
TRBJ1-5,TRBV12-3/TRBV12-4,-,CASSLDQGSQPQHF
TRBJ1-1,TRBV7-3,-,CASSPQAETEAFF
TRBJ1-4,TRBV7-8,-,CASSLEGKLFF
TRBJ2-7,TRBV6-1,TRBD1,CASSETGTGILDEQYF
TRBJ2-1,TRBV27,-,CASSLFRGIAYNEQFF
TRBJ2-7,TRBV5-1,TRBD2,CASSFQLAGGNEQYF
TRBJ1-5,TRBV5-1,-,CASSLGAGNSNQPQHF
TRBJ2-1,TRBV24-1,TRBD1,CATSDRTGVDEQFF
TRBJ1-1,TRBV29-1,-,CSVEWELKNTEAFF
TRBJ2-3,TRBV20-1,-,CSPRGGSTDTQYF
TRBJ1-1,TRBV29-1,-,CSVDQGSEKIEAFF
TRBJ2-7,TRBV6-2/TRBV6-3,TRBD2,CASSRSGGAAYEQYF